One TCR beta chain is described in this entry. Its target is not known. The data stem from a study of response to subunit inactivated influenza vaccine. Study-wide findings and caveats: Only a handful of new T cells, the authors suggested, are recruited with each seasonal influenza vaccination.

Each CDR3 protein is one row after TCRdb ran MiXCR on the RT-PCR reads. Of 800,000 or so distinct CDR3 sequences in the sample, approximately 22% are singletons; the top ten hold more than 8.5%. Germline V gene lookup returns CDR1 MDHEN and CDR2 SYDVKM. The ends were cut back, 7 bases at V and 0 bases at J, with 7 bases in the middle. The CDR3 has 12 amino acids. The sample consisted of PBMCs from blood, taken roughly 5 days after vaccination. The clonotype was recovered from a man aged 45-65 years who received an inactivated influenza vaccine. V is TRBV28 and J is TRBJ2-7; D not resolved. CDR3 sequence reads: CASTRSSYEQYF. The CDR3 DNA sequence: TGTGCCAGCACTAGGAGCTCCTACGAGCAGTACTTC.